This TCR beta chain was recovered during a study of cytomegalovirus exposure and HLA in healthy donors. General observations from the study: A missense variant in DCLRE1C was later tied to TCR beta V- and J-gene trimming.

Use of 60 Vbeta and 13 Jbeta primers characterized the PCR. The data were produced by immunoSEQ multiplex PCR, yet TCRdb's version contains in-frame clones alone and is incomplete. The table lists about 120,000 clones, roughly four fifths of them singletons. As regards this clone: The antigen is undetermined.

The CDR3 contains 13 residues. V shed 5 bases and J 2 bases; nucleotides not matched to a gene: 2. Per the germline V gene, CDR1 is KGHSH and CDR2 is LQKENI. This sequence joins TRBV18 and TRBJ1-2; 7 positions match TRBD1. Sequenced sample: PBMCs. The sequence was collected from a man in his forties in good health and CMV-seronegative. The CDR3 region has the DNA TGTGCCAGCTCAACAGGGGCAAACTATGGCTACACCTTC. Translation gives CASSTGANYGYTF.